The rows below give T cell receptor beta chains drawn from one sample of a study of blood T cell repertoires in COVID-19. Measured with immunoSEQ multiplex PCR; TCRdb has only the in-frame clones, and not every one. The sample has about 93,000 clones; 90% are singletons. Sequences were obtained from peripheral blood. The receptors here all came from a human donor with active COVID-19. The donor label of this sample is uncertain. Each CDR3 is given with its conserved first and last residue. The D gene is left open where the match is weak. Part of the rows lack a size; the others show once, few, many or a class for expanded clones.

DNA: TGCGCCAGCGAGGGCGGGGGCCCCTACGAGCAGTACTTC
CDR3: CASEGGGPYEQYF
D: NA
V: TRBV10-2
J: TRBJ2-7
size: NA

DNA: TGCAGCGTTGGGGCAGCCACAGATACGCAGTATTTT
CDR3: CSVGAATDTQYF
D: NA
V: TRBV29-1
J: TRBJ2-3
size: NA

DNA: TGTGCCAGCAGCTTAGCGGGACAGGGAGTAGGTACCTTC
CDR3: CASSLAGQGVGTF
D: TRBD1
V: TRBV7-9
J: TRBJ1-2
size: once

DNA: TGTGCCAGCAGCGATCCCGGGACAGCTTTCTATGGCTACACCTTC
CDR3: CASSDPGTAFYGYTF
D: TRBD1
V: TRBV14
J: TRBJ1-2
size: NA

DNA: TGTGCCAGCCTAGAGGAGACCCAGTACTTC
CDR3: CASLEETQYF
D: NA
V: TRBV5-8
J: TRBJ2-5
size: NA

DNA: TGTGCCAGCAGTTATCCGACAGGGGGGACTGAAGCTTTCTTT
CDR3: CASSYPTGGTEAFF
D: TRBD1
V: TRBV6-2/TRBV6-3
J: TRBJ1-1
size: NA

DNA: TGTGCCAGCAGCCTGGGACAGGGGGCGAAGAATGAAAAACTGTTTTTT
CDR3: CASSLGQGAKNEKLFF
D: TRBD1
V: TRBV2
J: TRBJ1-4
size: NA

DNA: TGTGCCACCCAAAGGACTAGCGGGGGGACCTACGAGCAGTACTTC
CDR3: CATQRTSGGTYEQYF
D: TRBD2
V: TRBV27
J: TRBJ2-7
size: NA

DNA: TGTGCCAGCAGTCCACTACCAGGACAGGACAGGACTGAAGCTTTCTTT
CDR3: CASSPLPGQDRTEAFF
D: TRBD1
V: TRBV27
J: TRBJ1-1
size: NA

DNA: TGCGCCAGCAGCCGATGGGCAGGGCAGGATTCACCCCTCCACTTT
CDR3: CASSRWAGQDSPLHF
D: NA
V: TRBV4-3
J: TRBJ1-6
size: NA

DNA: TGTGCCAGCAGCAAGGGGGCCCATAAACTAGCGGGGGCCTACAATGAGCAGTTCTTC
CDR3: CASSKGAHKLAGAYNEQFF
D: NA
V: TRBV21-1
J: TRBJ2-1
size: NA

DNA: TGTGCCAGCAAGGCGACTAGCATGTCAGATACGCAGTATTTT
CDR3: CASKATSMSDTQYF
D: TRBD2
V: TRBV5-4
J: TRBJ2-3
size: NA

DNA: TGTGCCAGCAGCCCGTATGGAAACACCATATATTTT
CDR3: CASSPYGNTIYF
D: NA
V: TRBV6-5
J: TRBJ1-3
size: NA

DNA: TGTGCCAGTAGTCCTCGAACAGGGGGTAACAATGAGCAGTTCTTC
CDR3: CASSPRTGGNNEQFF
D: TRBD1
V: TRBV19
J: TRBJ2-1
size: NA

DNA: TGCGCCAGCAGCCAGAAAAATTTTAGGGGAGGTGGTAATGAAAAACTGTTTTTT
CDR3: CASSQKNFRGGGNEKLFF
D: NA
V: TRBV4-3
J: TRBJ1-4
size: NA

DNA: TGTGCCAGCAGTTTCGGACTAACAGGTTTAGGACAGCCCCAGCATTTT
CDR3: CASSFGLTGLGQPQHF
D: NA
V: TRBV6-2/TRBV6-3
J: TRBJ1-5
size: NA

DNA: TGCGCCAGCAGCCAAGATCTGGGCCAGACGCGACCCCTCCACTTT
CDR3: CASSQDLGQTRPLHF
D: NA
V: TRBV4-3
J: TRBJ1-6
size: NA

DNA: TGTGCCAGCAGCCAGGACACTTCCTACGAGCAGTACTTC
CDR3: CASSQDTSYEQYF
D: NA
V: TRBV4-2
J: TRBJ2-7
size: NA

DNA: TGCGCCAGCAGCTTTCGGCGACTAGCGGGGGGCACAGATACGCAGTATTTT
CDR3: CASSFRRLAGGTDTQYF
D: TRBD2
V: TRBV5-1
J: TRBJ2-3
size: NA

DNA: TGTGCCAGCAGTTCCCTCTACGAGCAGTACTTC
CDR3: CASSSLYEQYF
D: NA
V: TRBV6-2/TRBV6-3
J: TRBJ2-7
size: NA

DNA: TGCGCCAGCAGTCAATCCCCTTCGAACACTGAAGCTTTCTTT
CDR3: CASSQSPSNTEAFF
D: NA
V: TRBV23-1
J: TRBJ1-1
size: NA

DNA: TGTGCCAGCAGCTTCAGGCTGAAAAAGGAACAAGAGACCCAGTACTTC
CDR3: CASSFRLKKEQETQYF
D: NA
V: TRBV11-2
J: TRBJ2-5
size: NA

DNA: TGTGCCAGCAGGGGGGCGCAAGAGACCCAGTACTTC
CDR3: CASRGAQETQYF
D: NA
V: TRBV14
J: TRBJ2-5
size: NA

DNA: TGTGCCAGCAGGGGTAGACCGGGACAGGGGAAAGGCGAGCAGTACTTC
CDR3: CASRGRPGQGKGEQYF
D: TRBD1
V: TRBV2
J: TRBJ2-7
size: NA

DNA: TGTGCCAGCAGCTGGTACGACAGGACGGGAGCTTTCTTT
CDR3: CASSWYDRTGAFF
D: NA
V: TRBV5-5
J: TRBJ1-1
size: NA

DNA: TGTGCCAGCAGTGAGGGACTCCGCTTGACGCCCCAGCATTTT
CDR3: CASSEGLRLTPQHF
D: NA
V: TRBV6-1
J: TRBJ1-5
size: NA

DNA: TGTGCCAGCAGTTACGGACTAGGTCTTGGGTACAATGAGCAGTTCTTC
CDR3: CASSYGLGLGYNEQFF
D: TRBD2
V: TRBV6-6
J: TRBJ2-1
size: NA

DNA: TGTGCCAGCAGCGGAAATAGCGGGGGCCCAGATACGCAGTATTTT
CDR3: CASSGNSGGPDTQYF
D: TRBD2
V: TRBV9
J: TRBJ2-3
size: NA

DNA: TGCGCCAGCAGCTCGGGACACTCCCTCCAAGAGACCCAGTACTTC
CDR3: CASSSGHSLQETQYF
D: NA
V: TRBV5-1
J: TRBJ2-5
size: NA